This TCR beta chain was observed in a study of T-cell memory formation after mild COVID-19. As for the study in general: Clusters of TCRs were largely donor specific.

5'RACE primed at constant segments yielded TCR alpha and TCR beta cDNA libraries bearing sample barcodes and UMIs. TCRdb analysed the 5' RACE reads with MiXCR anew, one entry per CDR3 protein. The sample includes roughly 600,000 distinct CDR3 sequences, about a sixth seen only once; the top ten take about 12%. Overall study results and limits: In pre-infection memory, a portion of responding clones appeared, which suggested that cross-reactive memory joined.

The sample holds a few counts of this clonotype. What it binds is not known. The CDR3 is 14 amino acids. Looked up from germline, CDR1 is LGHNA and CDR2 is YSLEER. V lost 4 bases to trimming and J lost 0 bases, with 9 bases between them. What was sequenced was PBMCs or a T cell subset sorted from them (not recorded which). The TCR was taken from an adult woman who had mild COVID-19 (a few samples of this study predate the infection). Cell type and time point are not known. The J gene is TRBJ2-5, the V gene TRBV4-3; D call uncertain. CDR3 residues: CASSPETYQETQYF. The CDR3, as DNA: TGCGCCAGCAGCCCCGAGACGTACCAAGAGACCCAGTACTTC.